The sequence of this T cell receptor beta chain was determined in a study of blood T cell repertoires in COVID-19. Profiling relied on immunoSEQ multiplex PCR, and the TCRdb table lists in-frame clones only, not all of them. Of under 500,000 clones listed, 75% to 90% are singletons. Source material: PBMCs or T cells enriched from blood (not recorded which). The receptor was derived from a man aged 25 to 40 who had recovered from COVID-19.

The CDR3 sequence: CASIPQHRQGGSPLHF. DNA for the CDR3: TGTGCCAGCATCCCCCAACACCGACAGGGGGGATCACCCCTCCACTTT. This chain uses TRBV28 with TRBJ1-6; 9 bases map to TRBD1. V lost 7 bases to trimming and J lost 10 bases; unmatched junction nucleotides: 14. Germline lookup yields CDR1 MDHEN and CDR2 SYDVKM. This CDR3 region has 16 residues. Full variable domain (remainder filled in from reference TRBV28 and TRBJ1-6): DVKVTQSSRYLVKRTGEKVFLECVQDMDHENMFWYRQDPGLGLRLIYFSYDVKMKEKGDIPEGYSVSREKKERFSLILESASTNQTSMYLCASIPQHRQGGSPLHFGNGTRLTVT.